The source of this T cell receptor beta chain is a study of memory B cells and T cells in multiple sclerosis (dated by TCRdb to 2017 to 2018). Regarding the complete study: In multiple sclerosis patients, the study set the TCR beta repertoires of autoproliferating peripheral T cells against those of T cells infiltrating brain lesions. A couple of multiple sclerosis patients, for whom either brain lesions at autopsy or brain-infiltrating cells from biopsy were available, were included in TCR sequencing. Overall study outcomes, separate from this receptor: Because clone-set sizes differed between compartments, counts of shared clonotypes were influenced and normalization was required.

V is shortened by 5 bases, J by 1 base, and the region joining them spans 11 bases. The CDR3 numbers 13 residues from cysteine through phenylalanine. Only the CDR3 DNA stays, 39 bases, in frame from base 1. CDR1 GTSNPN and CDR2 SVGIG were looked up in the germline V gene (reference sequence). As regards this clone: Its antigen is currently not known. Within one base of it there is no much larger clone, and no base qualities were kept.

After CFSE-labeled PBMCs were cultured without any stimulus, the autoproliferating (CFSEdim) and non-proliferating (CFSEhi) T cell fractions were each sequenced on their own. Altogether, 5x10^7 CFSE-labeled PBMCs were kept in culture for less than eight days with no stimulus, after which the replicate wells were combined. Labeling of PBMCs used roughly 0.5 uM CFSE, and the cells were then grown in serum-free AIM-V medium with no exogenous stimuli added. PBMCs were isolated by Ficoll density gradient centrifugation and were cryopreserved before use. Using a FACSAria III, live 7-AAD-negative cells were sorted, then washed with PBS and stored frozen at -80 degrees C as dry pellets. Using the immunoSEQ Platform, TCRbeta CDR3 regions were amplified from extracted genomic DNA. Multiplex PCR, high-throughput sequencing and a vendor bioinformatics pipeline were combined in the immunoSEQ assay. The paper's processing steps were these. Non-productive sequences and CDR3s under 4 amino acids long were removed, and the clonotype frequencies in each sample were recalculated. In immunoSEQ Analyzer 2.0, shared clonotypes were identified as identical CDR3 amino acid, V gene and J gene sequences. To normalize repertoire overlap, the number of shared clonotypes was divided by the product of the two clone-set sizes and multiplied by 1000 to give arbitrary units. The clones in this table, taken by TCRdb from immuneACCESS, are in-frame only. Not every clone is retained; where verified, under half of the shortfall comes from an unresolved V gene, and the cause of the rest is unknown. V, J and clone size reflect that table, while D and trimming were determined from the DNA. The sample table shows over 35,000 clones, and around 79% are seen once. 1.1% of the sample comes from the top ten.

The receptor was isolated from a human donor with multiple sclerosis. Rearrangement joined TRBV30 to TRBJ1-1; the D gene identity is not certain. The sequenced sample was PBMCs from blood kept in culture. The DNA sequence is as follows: TGTGCCTGGGGCCGACAAGCGAACACTGAAGCTTTCTTT. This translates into CAWGRQANTEAFF. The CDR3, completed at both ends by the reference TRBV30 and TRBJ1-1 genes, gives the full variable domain SQTIHQWPATLVQPVGSPLSLECTVEGTSNPNLYWYRQAAGRGLQLLFYSVGIGQISSEVPQNLSASRPQDRQFILSSKKLLLSDSGFYLCAWGRQANTEAFFGQGTRLTVV.